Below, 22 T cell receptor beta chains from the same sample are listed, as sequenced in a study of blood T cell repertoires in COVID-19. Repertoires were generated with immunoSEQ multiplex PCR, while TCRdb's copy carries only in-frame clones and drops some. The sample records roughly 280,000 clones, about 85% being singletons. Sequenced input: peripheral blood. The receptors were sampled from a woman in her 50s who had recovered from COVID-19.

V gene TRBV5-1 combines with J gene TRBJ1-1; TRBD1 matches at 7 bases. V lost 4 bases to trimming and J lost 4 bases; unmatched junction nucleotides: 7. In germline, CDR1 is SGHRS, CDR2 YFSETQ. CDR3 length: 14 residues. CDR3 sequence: CASSIVGGGTEAFF. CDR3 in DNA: TGCGCCAGCAGCATAGTAGGGGGCGGCACTGAAGCTTTCTTT.

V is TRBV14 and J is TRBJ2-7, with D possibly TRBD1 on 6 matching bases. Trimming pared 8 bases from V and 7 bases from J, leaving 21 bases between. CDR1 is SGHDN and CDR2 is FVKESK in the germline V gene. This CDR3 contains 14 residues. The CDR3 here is CASGPRGGSWEQYF. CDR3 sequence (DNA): TGTGCCAGCGGGCCCAGGGGCGGTAGCTGGGAGCAGTACTTC.

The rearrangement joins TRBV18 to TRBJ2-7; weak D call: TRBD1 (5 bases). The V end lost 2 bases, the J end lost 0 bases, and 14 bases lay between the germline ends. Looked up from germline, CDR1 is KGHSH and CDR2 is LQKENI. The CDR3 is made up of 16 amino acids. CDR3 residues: CASSPSRGSFSYEQYF. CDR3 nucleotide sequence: TGTGCCAGCTCACCAAGTAGGGGATCCTTCTCCTACGAGCAGTACTTC. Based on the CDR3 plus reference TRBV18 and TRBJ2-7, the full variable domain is NAGVMQNPRHLVRRRGQEARLRCSPMKGHSHVYWYRQLPEEGLKFMVYLQKENIIDESGMPKERFSAEFPKEGPSILRIQQVVRGDSAAYFCASSPSRGSFSYEQYFGPGTRLTVT.

CDR3 in amino acids: CASSPGGGSGYNEQFF. CDR3 coding DNA: TGTGCCAGCAGCCCTGGGGGCGGGAGTGGCTACAATGAGCAGTTCTTC. The gene calls are TRBV11-2 and TRBJ2-1; D possibly corresponds to TRBD2 (7 bases). In germline, CDR1 is SGHAT, CDR2 FQNNGV. V was pared by 5 bases and J by 3 bases, with 17 bases between. The length of the CDR3 is 16 residues.

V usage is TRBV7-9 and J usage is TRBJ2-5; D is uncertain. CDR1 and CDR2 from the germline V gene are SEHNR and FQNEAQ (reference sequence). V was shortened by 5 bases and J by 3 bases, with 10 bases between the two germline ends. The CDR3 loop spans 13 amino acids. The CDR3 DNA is TGTGCCAGCAGCCGAAACCCAGAAGAGACCCAGTACTTC. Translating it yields CASSRNPEETQYF.

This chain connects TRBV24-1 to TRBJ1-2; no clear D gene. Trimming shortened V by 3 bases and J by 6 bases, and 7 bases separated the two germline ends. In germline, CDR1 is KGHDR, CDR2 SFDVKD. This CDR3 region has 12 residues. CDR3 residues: CATSDPYDGYTF. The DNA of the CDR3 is TGTGCCACCAGTGATCCCTATGATGGCTACACCTTC.

The CDR3 here is CASSPTGWHEQFF. As DNA, the CDR3 is TGTGCCAGCAGCCCGACAGGTTGGCATGAGCAGTTCTTC. V usage is TRBV27 and J usage is TRBJ2-1, with D perhaps TRBD1 (6 bases). The V gene's germline CDR1 is MNHEY and CDR2 SMNVEV (reference sequence). Trimming took 6 bases from V and 8 from J, leaving 14 bases between them. CDR3 size: 13 residues.

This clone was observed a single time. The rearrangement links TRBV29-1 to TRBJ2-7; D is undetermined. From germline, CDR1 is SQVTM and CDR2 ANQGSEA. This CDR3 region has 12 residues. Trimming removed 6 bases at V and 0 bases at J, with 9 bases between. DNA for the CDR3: TGCAGCGTAGCGTATAGCTCCTACGAGCAGTACTTC. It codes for CSVAYSSYEQYF.

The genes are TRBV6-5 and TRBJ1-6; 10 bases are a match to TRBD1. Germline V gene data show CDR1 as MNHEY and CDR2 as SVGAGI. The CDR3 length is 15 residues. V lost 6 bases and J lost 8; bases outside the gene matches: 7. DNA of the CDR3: TGTGCCAGCAGCTATGCCGGGACAGGGGATTCACCCCTCCACTTT. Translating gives CASSYAGTGDSPLHF.

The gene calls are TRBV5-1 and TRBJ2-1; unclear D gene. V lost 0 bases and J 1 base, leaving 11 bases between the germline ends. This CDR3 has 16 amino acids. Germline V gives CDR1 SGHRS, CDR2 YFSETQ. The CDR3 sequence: CASSLGPPNSYNEQFF. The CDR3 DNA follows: TGCGCCAGCAGCTTGGGGCCTCCAAATTCCTACAATGAGCAGTTCTTC.

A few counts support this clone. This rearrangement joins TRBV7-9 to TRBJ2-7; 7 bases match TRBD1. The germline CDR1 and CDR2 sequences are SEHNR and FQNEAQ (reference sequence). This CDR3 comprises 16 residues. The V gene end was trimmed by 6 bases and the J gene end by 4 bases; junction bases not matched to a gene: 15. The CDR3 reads CASSLFLQGTAYEQYF. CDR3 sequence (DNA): TGTGCCAGCAGTCTCTTCTTACAGGGGACGGCTTACGAGCAGTACTTC.

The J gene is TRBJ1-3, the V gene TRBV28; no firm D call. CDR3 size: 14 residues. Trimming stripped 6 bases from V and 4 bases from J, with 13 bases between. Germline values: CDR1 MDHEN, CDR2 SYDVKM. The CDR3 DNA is TGTGCCAGCAGGCCCTCGGGGTCAGGAAACACCATATATTTT. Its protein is CASRPSGSGNTIYF.

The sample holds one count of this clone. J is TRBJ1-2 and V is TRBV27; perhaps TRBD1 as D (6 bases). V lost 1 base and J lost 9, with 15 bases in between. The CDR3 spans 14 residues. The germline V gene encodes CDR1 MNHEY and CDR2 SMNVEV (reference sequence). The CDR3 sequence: CASSLYRASMSYTF. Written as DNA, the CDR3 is TGTGCCAGCAGTTTATACAGGGCCTCTATGAGCTACACCTTC.

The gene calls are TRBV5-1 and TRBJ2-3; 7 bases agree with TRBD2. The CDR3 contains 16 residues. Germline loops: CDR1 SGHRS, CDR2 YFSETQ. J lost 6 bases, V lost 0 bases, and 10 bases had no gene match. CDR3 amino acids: CASSLVGGGPRDTQYF. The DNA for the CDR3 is TGCGCCAGCAGCTTGGTTGGGGGAGGGCCGAGGGATACGCAGTATTTT.

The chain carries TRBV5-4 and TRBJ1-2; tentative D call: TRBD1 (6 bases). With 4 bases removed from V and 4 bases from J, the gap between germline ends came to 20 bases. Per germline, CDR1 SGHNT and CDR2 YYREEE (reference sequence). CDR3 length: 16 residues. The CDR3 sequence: CASSPPRNQGFYGYTF. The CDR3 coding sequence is TGTGCCAGCAGCCCGCCTAGAAACCAGGGGTTCTATGGCTACACCTTC.

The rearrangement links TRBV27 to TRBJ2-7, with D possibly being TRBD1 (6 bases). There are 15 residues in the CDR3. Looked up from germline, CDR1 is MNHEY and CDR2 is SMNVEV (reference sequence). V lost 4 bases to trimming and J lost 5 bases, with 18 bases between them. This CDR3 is CASSSTGPSIDEQYF. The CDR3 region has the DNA TGTGCCAGCAGTTCCACAGGGCCAAGCATAGACGAGCAGTACTTC.

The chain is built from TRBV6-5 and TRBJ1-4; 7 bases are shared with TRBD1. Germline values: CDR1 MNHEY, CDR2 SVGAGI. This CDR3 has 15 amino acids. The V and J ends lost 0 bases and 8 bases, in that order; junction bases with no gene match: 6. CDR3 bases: TGTGCCAGCAGTTACTCCGGAACAGGGGAAGAAAAACTGTTTTTT. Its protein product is CASSYSGTGEEKLFF.

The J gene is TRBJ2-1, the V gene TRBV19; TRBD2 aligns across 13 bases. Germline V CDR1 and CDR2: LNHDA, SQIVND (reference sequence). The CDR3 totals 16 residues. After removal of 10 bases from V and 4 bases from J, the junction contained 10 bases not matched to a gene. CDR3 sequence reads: CATSGTSGKQYNEQFF. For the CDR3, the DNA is TGTGCCACCTCAGGGACTAGCGGGAAACAATACAATGAGCAGTTCTTC.

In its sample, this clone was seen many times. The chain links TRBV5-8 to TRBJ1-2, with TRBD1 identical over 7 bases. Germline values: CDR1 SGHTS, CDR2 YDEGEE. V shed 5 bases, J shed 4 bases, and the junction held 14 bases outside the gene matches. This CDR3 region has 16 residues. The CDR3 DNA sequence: TGTGCCAGCAGTCCGTATCAAGGGGGCATCAGCTATGGCTACACCTTC. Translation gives CASSPYQGGISYGYTF.

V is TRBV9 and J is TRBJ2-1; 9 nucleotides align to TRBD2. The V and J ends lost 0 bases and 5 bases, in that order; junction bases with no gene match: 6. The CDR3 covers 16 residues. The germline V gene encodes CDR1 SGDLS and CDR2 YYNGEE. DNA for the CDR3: TGTGCCAGCAGCGTAGGGGCTAGCGGGACTGACAATGAGCAGTTCTTC. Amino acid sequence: CASSVGASGTDNEQFF.

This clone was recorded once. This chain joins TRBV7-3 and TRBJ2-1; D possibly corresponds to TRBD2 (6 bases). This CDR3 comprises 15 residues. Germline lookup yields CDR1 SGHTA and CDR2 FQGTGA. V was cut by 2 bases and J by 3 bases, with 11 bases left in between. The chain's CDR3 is CASSLDGTDYNEQFF. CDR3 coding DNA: TGTGCCAGCAGCTTAGATGGGACTGACTACAATGAGCAGTTCTTC.

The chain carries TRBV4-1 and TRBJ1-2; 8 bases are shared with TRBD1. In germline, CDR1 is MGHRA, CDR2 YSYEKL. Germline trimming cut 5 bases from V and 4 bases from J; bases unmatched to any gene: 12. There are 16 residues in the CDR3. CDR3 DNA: TGCGCCAGCAGCGGTTGGCAGGGGGCGCTGGGCTATGGCTACACCTTC. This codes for CASSGWQGALGYGYTF.